The clone carrying this T cell receptor (beta chain) was counted many times. Its specificity is unknown. Unique molecular identifiers were incorporated during preparation of the TCRbeta library. TCRdb used MiXCR to reprocess the PCR reads, holding one entry per CDR3 protein. The data show about 580,000 distinct CDR3 sequences, 23% seen once. The entry originates in a study of T-cell reconstitution after alpha-beta-depleted transplantation in children. The study's findings and limits: The main origin of T-cell counts and diversity one year after transplant was newly produced T cells. In some patients, recipient T cells and intrathymic progenitors surviving conditioning explained high day-60 diversity. Expanded clones from the graft, numbering several hundred, reportedly supplied alpha-beta T cells about two months after transplant.

Germline-derived CDR1 and CDR2 are SQVTM and ANQGSEA. The V end was cut by 3 bases, the J end by 7 bases, with 7 bases between. This CDR3 comprises 11 residues. Sequencing used PBMCs, mostly from graft donor cells, obtained 360 days after TCRalphabeta/CD19-depleted stem cell transplant. The sequence derives from a boy under two years old who had a stem cell transplant for acute myeloid leukemia, so the T cells may come from the graft donor. The V gene is TRBV29-1, the J gene TRBJ2-1, with no clear D. CDR3 bases: TGCAGCGTTGATTCCAGAAATGAGCAGTTCTTC. Amino acid sequence: CSVDSRNEQFF.